The rows below give T cell receptor beta chains drawn from one sample of a study of blood T cell repertoires in COVID-19. Sequenced by immunoSEQ multiplex PCR; TCRdb stores in-frame clones only, minus some. The data show around 190,000 clones, approximately 86% seen once. Sequenced sample: peripheral blood. The receptors stem from a man younger than 45 with acute or convalescent COVID-19. The CDR3 runs from the conserved cysteine through the conserved F or W. The order of the fields is clone size, J gene, V gene, D gene, CDR3 DNA, CDR3 protein. A D gene is named only where the DNA matches it firmly. Part of the rows lack a size; the others show once, few, many or a class for expanded clones.

>NA|TRBJ2-3|TRBV7-2|NA
TGTGCCAGCAGCCTAGCTCCAGTCACAGATACGCAGTATTTT
CASSLAPVTDTQYF
>NA|TRBJ2-3|TRBV19|NA
TGTGCCAGTAGTATAGGTACTGTCCGAGTAGATACGCAGTATTTT
CASSIGTVRVDTQYF
>NA|TRBJ1-4|TRBV19|NA
TGTGCCAGTAACTGGGGGCGCAGGGCAACTAATGAAAAACTGTTTTTT
CASNWGRRATNEKLFF
>few|TRBJ2-2|TRBV6-5|NA
TGTGCCAGCAGCAGAGGAGGGGCCGGGGAGCTGTTTTTT
CASSRGGAGELFF
>NA|TRBJ2-7|TRBV19|TRBD1
TGTGCCAGTAGTACAACAGGGGGCAAGTTCTACGAGCAGTACTTC
CASSTTGGKFYEQYF
>NA|TRBJ1-4|TRBV11-2|NA
TGTGCCAGCAGCTTAGCAAGTAGGCAGGGGAATGAAAAACTGTTTTTT
CASSLASRQGNEKLFF
>NA|TRBJ1-2|TRBV29-1|TRBD1
TGCAGCGTTCAGGGGGGCTATGGCTACACCTTC
CSVQGGYGYTF
>NA|TRBJ2-2|TRBV10-2|NA
TGCGCCAGCAGTGAGCACCCGCGGGGAGAGACCGGGGAGCTGTTTTTT
CASSEHPRGETGELFF
>NA|TRBJ2-1|TRBV18|NA
TGTGCCAGCTCACCTTCGACGACAGTCTACAATGAGCAGTTCTTC
CASSPSTTVYNEQFF
>NA|TRBJ2-1|TRBV27|NA
TGTGCCAGCAGCACGGGGGGCGGGTCCTACAATGAGCAGTTCTTC
CASSTGGGSYNEQFF
>NA|TRBJ1-1|TRBV19|NA
TGTGCCAGTAGTGAGGCTATGAACACTGAAGCTTTCTTT
CASSEAMNTEAFF
>NA|TRBJ2-7|TRBV30|TRBD1
TGTGCCTGGAGGGGACAGGGTGTGGGTGTCGAGCAGTACTTC
CAWRGQGVGVEQYF
>NA|TRBJ1-1|TRBV11-2|NA
TGTGCCAGCAGCAGATACAGACCTCAGACCCATGAAGCTTTCTTT
CASSRYRPQTHEAFF
>NA|TRBJ2-7|TRBV11-2|TRBD1
TGTGCCAGCAGCTTAGGAAGGCAGGGGGTCTCCTACGAGCAGTACTTC
CASSLGRQGVSYEQYF
>NA|TRBJ1-4|TRBV6-5|TRBD1
TGTGCCAGCAGCCTGACAGGGGGTAGTGAAAAACTGTTTTTT
CASSLTGGSEKLFF
>NA|TRBJ2-3|TRBV20-1|TRBD2
TGCAGTGCTAGTTTAGCGGGAGCTTCGGGGCAGTATTTT
CSASLAGASGQYF
>NA|TRBJ1-2|TRBV28|NA
TGTGCCAGCAGTTTAGACCGGGTGGACTATGGCTACACCTTC
CASSLDRVDYGYTF